This T cell receptor beta chain was observed in a study of long-term antiretroviral therapy in people with HIV. Study-level findings and limits: Clones expanded before ART dominated the repertoire at all time points. Older ART regimens may have been in use when blood was drawn between about 2003 and 2017. Investigators report no available data on ART adherence, viral resistance or therapy changes. Repertoires from HIV showed CDR3 length ranges narrower than those of controls.

With respect to this clone: What it recognizes is unknown.

Germline trimming cut 4 bases from V and 3 bases from J; bases unmatched to any gene: 6. Germline CDR1 reads SGHKS; CDR2 reads YYEKEE (reference sequence). The length of the CDR3 is 15 residues. It was version v3.0 of the immunoSEQ assay that was run at survey level. Sequencing was performed with immunoSEQ multiplex PCR; in TCRdb, only in-frame clones are kept and a portion is missing. The sample consists of about 16,000 clones, approximately 73% of them appearing once. This specimen was unsorted PBMCs, taken roughly 2.5 years before starting antiretroviral therapy. This TCR was recovered from a woman aged 45 to 65 with HIV. The chain has TRBV5-5 and TRBJ2-1; TRBD2 matches at 8 bases. CDR3 sequence reads: CASSLSGENYNEQFF. CDR3 nucleotides: TGTGCCAGCAGCCTTAGCGGGGAGAACTACAATGAGCAGTTCTTC.